By its share, the clone carrying this T cell receptor beta chain is medium-sized (0.01 to 0.1%). The TCR library protocol attached unique molecular identifiers to the individual cDNA molecules. TCRdb reprocessed the 5' RACE reads via MiXCR and lists one record per CDR3 protein. Of some 80,000 distinct CDR3 sequences detected, approximately 12% appear once; the ten largest clones hold roughly a sixth. These data belong to a study of early T cells in non-severe SARS-CoV-2 infection. The CDR3 is made up of 17 amino acids. V lost 2 bases, J lost 7 bases, and 13 bases stayed unmatched. CDR1 SGHTA and CDR2 FQGTGA come from the germline V gene.

The sequenced sample was whole blood, obtained at baseline. This chain connects TRBV7-3 to TRBJ2-1; 8 bases are a match to TRBD2. This TCR was sampled from an adult who was a healthcare worker with PCR-confirmed SARS-CoV-2 infection or an uninfected control (not recorded which). The donor label of this sample is uncertain. The CDR3 protein is CASSLQLGSGGRNEQFF. The CDR3 region has the DNA TGTGCCAGCAGCTTACAACTTGGGTCGGGAGGGAGGAATGAGCAGTTCTTC.